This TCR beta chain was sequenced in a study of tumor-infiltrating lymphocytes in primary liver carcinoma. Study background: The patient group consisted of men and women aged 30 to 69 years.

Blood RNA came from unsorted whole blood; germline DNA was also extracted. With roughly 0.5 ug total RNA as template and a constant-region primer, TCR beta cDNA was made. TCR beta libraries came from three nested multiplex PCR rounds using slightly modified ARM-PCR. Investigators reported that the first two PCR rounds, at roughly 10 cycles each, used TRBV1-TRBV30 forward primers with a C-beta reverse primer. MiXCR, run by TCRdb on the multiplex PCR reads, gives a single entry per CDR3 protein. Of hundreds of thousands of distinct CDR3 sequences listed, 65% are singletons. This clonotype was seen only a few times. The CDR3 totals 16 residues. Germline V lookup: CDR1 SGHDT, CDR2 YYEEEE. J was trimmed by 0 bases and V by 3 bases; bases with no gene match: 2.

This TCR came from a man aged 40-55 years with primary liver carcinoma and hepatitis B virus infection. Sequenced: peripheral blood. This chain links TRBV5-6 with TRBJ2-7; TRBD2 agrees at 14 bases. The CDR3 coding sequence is TGTGCCAGCAGCTCGGGACTAGCGGGAGCCTCCTACGAGCAGTACTTC. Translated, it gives CASSSGLAGASYEQYF.